Below, 29 T cell receptor beta chains from the same sample are listed, as sequenced in a study of neurological immune-mediated disorders. From the 5' RACE reads, TCRdb called clonotypes with MiXCR, one entry per CDR3 protein. The table shows over 11,000 distinct CDR3 sequences, with about 10% occurring only once. The sample consisted of PBMCs. These receptors were taken from a woman in her thirties or forties in good health.

This clonotype was picked up many times. The genes are TRBV5-1 and TRBJ2-1; 7 bases line up with TRBD2. The CDR3 is made up of 15 amino acids. V shed 1 base and J 9 bases; nucleotides not matched to a gene: 10. Germline CDR1 reads SGHRS; CDR2 reads YFSETQ. CDR3 in amino acids: CASSLIGGASGEQFF. CDR3 nucleotides: TGCGCCAGCAGCTTGATTGGGGGAGCTAGCGGTGAGCAGTTCTTC.

This clonotype appeared many times. The chain uses TRBV10-3 and TRBJ1-1; D remains unclear. This CDR3 spans 13 amino acids. Per germline, CDR1 ENHRY and CDR2 SYGVKD. Trimming cost V 11 bases and J 0 bases, with 13 bases left between them. The CDR3 here is CAAGRVMNTEAFF. CDR3 coding DNA: TGTGCCGCGGGGAGGGTAATGAACACTGAAGCTTTCTTT.

In this sample, this clonotype turned up many times. The chain carries TRBV14 and TRBJ2-1, with TRBD1 matching over 7 bases. The CDR3 is 13 amino acids. Germline V gene data show CDR1 as SGHDN and CDR2 as FVKESK. V was pared by 4 bases and J by 14 bases, with 11 bases of the junction left unmatched. The CDR3 nucleotides read TGTGCCAGCAGCCTCAGGGAGACAGGGATCAAGTTCTTC. Protein sequence: CASSLRETGIKFF.

This clonotype was observed at least ten times. This chain connects TRBV4-1 to TRBJ2-5; 12 bases map to TRBD2. CDR3 length equals 17 residues. Losses at the gene ends were 3 bases for V and 3 bases for J; bases not matched to a gene: 8. CDR1 MGHRA and CDR2 YSYEKL come from the germline V gene. The CDR3 loop reads CASSHPPGLAGEETQYF. The DNA of the CDR3 is TGCGCCAGCAGCCATCCTCCGGGACTAGCGGGCGAAGAGACCCAGTACTTC.

This clonotype has at least ten counts. This rearrangement joins TRBV5-1 to TRBJ1-1; D ambiguous. Germline V gives CDR1 SGHRS, CDR2 YFSETQ. Trimming cost V 4 bases and J 0 bases, with 19 bases left between them. The CDR3 length is 17 residues. The CDR3 DNA reads as TGCGCCAGCAGCACCCGGGCCTCACCTTTGTTGAACACTGAAGCTTTCTTT. The encoded protein is CASSTRASPLLNTEAFF.

The chain links TRBV3-1 to TRBJ1-5; 10 nucleotides line up with TRBD1. The CDR3 totals 14 residues. Germline CDR1 is LGHDT and CDR2 is YNNKEL (reference sequence). J gave up 6 bases and V 11 bases, and 10 bases lay outside the gene matches. CDR3 nucleotide sequence: TGTGCCGACAGCCAAGGGACAGGGGCTCAGCCCCAGCATTTT. It is translated as CADSQGTGAQPQHF. Using reference TRBV3-1 and TRBJ1-5 for the parts outside the CDR3, the full variable domain is DTAVSQTPKYLVTQMGNDKSIKCEQNLGHDTMYWYKQDSKKFLKIMFSYNNKELIINETVPNRFSPKSPDKAHLNLHINSLELGDSAVYFCADSQGTGAQPQHFGDGTRLSIL.

This clonotype is judged medium-sized. The CDR3 is CASSQSPGGRAFF. Here the CDR3 DNA reads TGTGCCAGCAGCCAAAGCCCAGGGGGTAGGGCTTTCTTT. The chain joins TRBV14 to TRBJ1-1; 7 bases align to TRBD1. Unmatched junction bases numbered 8, after V lost 2 bases and J lost 11 bases. Germline V gene sequence: CDR1 SGHDN, CDR2 FVKESK. The CDR3 runs to 13 residues. Full variable domain (outside the CDR3, taken from reference TRBV14 and TRBJ1-1): EAGVTQFPSHSVIEKGQTVTLRCDPISGHDNLYWYRRVMGKEIKFLLHFVKESKQDESGMPNNRFLAERTGGTYSTLKVQPAELEDSGVYFCASSQSPGGRAFFGQGTRLTVV.

This clonotype came up many times. This rearrangement joins TRBV13 to TRBJ1-2, with D hard to call. Germline values: CDR1 PRHDT, CDR2 FYEKMQ (reference sequence). The CDR3 totals 13 residues. Trimming took off 5 bases at V and 8 bases at J, with 15 bases between the two ends. The DNA of the CDR3 is TGTGCCAGCAGCCGCCGTTGGGCGAGCGGCTACACCTTC. Protein sequence: CASSRRWASGYTF.

Many counts were recorded for this clonotype. The gene calls are TRBV20-1 and TRBJ2-1, with TRBD2 matching over 10 bases. There are 14 residues in the CDR3. Germline V gene lookup returns CDR1 DFQATT and CDR2 SNEGSKA (reference sequence). J lost 5 bases, V lost 5 bases, and 6 bases had no gene match. CDR3 in amino acids: CSAWASGSHNEQFF. CDR3 bases: TGCAGTGCTTGGGCTAGCGGGAGTCACAATGAGCAGTTCTTC.

This clonotype showed up many times. This chain links TRBV7-2 with TRBJ2-1; TRBD2 aligns across 10 bases. V shed 2 bases and J 9 bases; nucleotides not matched to a gene: 4. The germline CDR1 and CDR2 sequences are SGHTA and FQGNSA. The CDR3 spans 14 residues. Here the CDR3 reads CASSLSGGATEQFF. CDR3 sequence (DNA): TGTGCCAGCAGCTTAAGCGGGGGGGCCACTGAGCAGTTCTTC.

This clonotype showed up many times. V is TRBV7-6 and J is TRBJ1-5; 7 bases agree with TRBD1. The CDR3 extends over 15 amino acids. J was trimmed by 5 bases and V by 0 bases; bases with no gene match: 4. Germline loops: CDR1 SGHVS, CDR2 FNYEAQ. The CDR3: CASSLAGGADQPQHF. The CDR3 nucleotides read TGTGCCAGCAGCTTAGCAGGGGGCGCCGATCAGCCCCAGCATTTT.

Only a few counts were recorded for this clonotype. The rearrangement uses TRBV4-2 and TRBJ2-1, with 9 positions matching TRBD2. J gave up 3 bases and V 1 base, and 4 bases lay outside the gene matches. Germline V gene data show CDR1 as LGHNA and CDR2 as YNFKEQ. This CDR3 contains 16 residues. The CDR3 is CASSQGPAGGYNEQFF. In DNA form, the CDR3 reads TGTGCCAGCAGCCAAGGCCCAGCGGGGGGCTACAATGAGCAGTTCTTC.

This clonotype was observed at least ten times. The chain couples TRBV5-1 to TRBJ2-2; 7 nucleotides line up with TRBD1. The ends lost 8 bases at V and 1 base at J; junction bases unmatched: 8. The CDR3 runs to 15 residues. Germline values: CDR1 SGHRS, CDR2 YFSETQ. The CDR3, as DNA: TGCGCCAGTCTACCGGGACAGCAGAACACCGGGGAGCTGTTTTTT. It specifies CASLPGQQNTGELFF.

This chain joins TRBV30 and TRBJ2-2, with a weak D call TRBD1 (5 bases). The germline gives CDR1 GTSNPN, CDR2 SVGIG (reference sequence). CDR3 length: 12 residues. V dropped 2 bases and J dropped 7 bases, with 8 bases sitting between them. CDR3 sequence reads: CAWSQGLGELFF. The CDR3 DNA reads TGTGCCTGGAGTCAGGGCCTCGGGGAGCTGTTTTTT.

This clonotype was found many times. The chain couples TRBV27 to TRBJ2-7; TRBD1 might be the D (6 bases). CDR1 and CDR2 (germline): MNHEY, SMNVEV (reference sequence). Trimming took off 2 bases at V and 2 bases at J, with 19 bases between the two ends. The CDR3 is 17 amino acids. The chain's CDR3 is CASSLRGKNLTTYEQYF. The CDR3 DNA follows: TGTGCCAGCAGTTTAAGGGGGAAGAACCTTACAACCTACGAGCAGTACTTC.

This clonotype was counted many times. The chain uses TRBV6-6 and TRBJ2-7; 9 nucleotides align to TRBD1. The V and J ends lost 6 bases and 0 bases, in that order; junction bases with no gene match: 6. Looked up from germline, CDR1 is MNHNY and CDR2 is SVGAGI (reference sequence). The CDR3 contains 15 residues. The CDR3 DNA follows: TGTGCCAGCAGCAAAGGACAGGGGTTCTCCTACGAGCAGTACTTC. This gives the protein CASSKGQGFSYEQYF.

This clonotype showed up many times. V gene TRBV5-1 combines with J gene TRBJ1-1; maybe TRBD1 (5 bases). The germline V gene has CDR1 SGHRS and CDR2 YFSETQ. V lost 7 bases to trimming and J lost 1 base, with 14 bases between them. This CDR3 comprises 14 residues. Here the CDR3 reads CASWRGRGNTEAFF. CDR3 bases: TGCGCCAGCTGGCGGGGCCGGGGGAACACTGAAGCTTTCTTT.

There are many counts of this clonotype. This chain joins TRBV5-1 and TRBJ2-5, with 7 bases identical to TRBD1. The CDR3 is 14 residues long. Germline V gives CDR1 SGHRS, CDR2 YFSETQ. V lost 3 bases to trimming and J lost 2 bases; unmatched junction nucleotides: 4. Here the CDR3 reads CASSSGQSQETQYF. The CDR3 region has the DNA TGCGCCAGCAGCTCGGGACAGAGTCAAGAGACCCAGTACTTC. The entire variable domain, with the rest obtained from reference TRBV5-1 and TRBJ2-5, is as follows: KAGVTQTPRYLIKTRGQQVTLSCSPISGHRSVSWYQQTPGQGLQFLFEYFSETQRNKGNFPGRFSGRQFSNSRSEMNVSTLELGDSALYLCASSSGQSQETQYFGPGTRLLVL.

Ten or more counts support this clonotype. The chain recombines TRBV4-1 with TRBJ2-7, with TRBD1 identical over 9 bases. V gave up 1 base and J gave up 5 bases; unmatched junction bases: 9. The CDR3 sequence is 16 residues long. The germline V gene has CDR1 MGHRA and CDR2 YSYEKL. DNA of the CDR3: TGCGCCAGCAGCCAAGGAGCCGGGACAGGGTTCAACGAGCAGTACTTC. Amino acid sequence: CASSQGAGTGFNEQYF.

The table lists this clonotype with many counts. The CDR3 reads CASRRTGLDTDTQYF. The CDR3 nucleotides are TGTGCCAGCAGACGGACAGGGCTCGACACAGATACGCAGTATTTT. The chain couples TRBV28 to TRBJ2-3; TRBD1 matches 8 bases. The germline V gene has CDR1 MDHEN and CDR2 SYDVKM. J gave up 2 bases and V 6 bases, and 7 bases lay outside the gene matches. This CDR3 is 15 amino acids long.

This clonotype was detected many times. V is TRBV20-1 and J is TRBJ2-7; D is undetermined. The CDR3 consists of 14 residues. CDR1 DFQATT and CDR2 SNEGSKA come from the germline V gene (reference sequence). Deletions cut 0 bases from V and 2 bases from J, with 11 bases between. CDR3 region: CSARDQVHTYEQYF. CDR3 sequence (DNA): TGCAGTGCTAGAGATCAGGTCCACACCTACGAGCAGTACTTC.

In its sample, this clonotype was seen many times. The rearrangement links TRBV5-1 to TRBJ2-3, with no clear D. V lost 0 bases and J 3 bases, leaving 8 bases between the germline ends. The CDR3 has 14 residues. Looked up from germline, CDR1 is SGHRS and CDR2 is YFSETQ. The CDR3 loop reads CASSLVDGTDTQYF. The CDR3 DNA reads as TGCGCCAGCAGCTTGGTTGACGGGACAGATACGCAGTATTTT.

This clonotype ranks as medium-sized. The chain recombines TRBV21-1 with TRBJ2-5. TRBV21-1 is given as a pseudogene. This CDR3 has 9 residues. The DNA for the CDR3 is TGTGCCGGACGAGAGACCCAGTACTTC. Its translation: CAGRETQYF.

This clonotype was counted only a few times. J is TRBJ2-7 and V is TRBV15; either TRBD1 or TRBD2 may supply D (5 bases each). V was trimmed by 5 bases and J by 3 bases, leaving 14 bases between them. This CDR3 is 14 amino acids long. The germline gives CDR1 LNHNV, CDR2 YYDKDF (reference sequence). CDR3 sequence: CATSPGTNLYEQYF. As DNA, the CDR3 is TGTGCCACCAGCCCCGGGACCAATCTCTACGAGCAGTACTTC.

This clonotype was seen ten or more times. V and J are TRBV28 and TRBJ1-5, with D perhaps matching TRBD1 (5 bases). V was trimmed by 4 bases and J by 4 bases, leaving 5 bases between them. This CDR3 is 12 amino acids long. Germline CDR1 reads MDHEN; CDR2 reads SYDVKM. The CDR3 loop is CASSSGNQPQHF. The CDR3 region has the DNA TGTGCCAGCAGTTCAGGGAATCAGCCCCAGCATTTT.

The table lists this clonotype with many counts. This sequence joins TRBV12-3 or TRBV12-4 and TRBJ2-3; D uncertain. V was cut by 8 bases and J by 3 bases, with 12 bases left in between. CDR3 length: 13 amino acids. CDR3 coding DNA: TGTGCCAGCGCTCCAGTAGGGACAGATACGCAGTATTTT. It codes for CASAPVGTDTQYF.

This clonotype was seen at least ten times. The V and J genes are TRBV3-1 and TRBJ2-1, with 10 bases lining up with TRBD2. In germline, CDR1 is LGHDT, CDR2 YNNKEL (reference sequence). J gave up 9 bases and V 1 base, and 6 bases lay outside the gene matches. CDR3 size: 15 residues. CDR3 region: CASSQASGRAREQFF. The CDR3 DNA is TGTGCCAGCAGCCAAGCCAGCGGGAGGGCCCGTGAGCAGTTCTTC.

This clonotype was seen many times. J is TRBJ2-1 and V is TRBV20-1; D remains unclear. V lost 3 bases and J 5 bases, leaving 8 bases between the germline ends. Germline values: CDR1 DFQATT, CDR2 SNEGSKA (reference sequence). This CDR3 contains 12 residues. This CDR3 reads CSASSLHNEQFF. CDR3 coding DNA: TGCAGTGCTAGTTCGCTTCACAATGAGCAGTTCTTC.

This clonotype was counted many times. The rearrangement joins TRBV3-1 to TRBJ1-3, with unresolved D. Between the trimmed V and J ends, which lost 4 bases and 0 bases, there was a span of 7 bases. CDR1 is LGHDT, CDR2 YNNKEL, per germline (reference sequence). The CDR3 sequence is 14 residues long. CDR3 sequence (DNA): TGTGCCAGCAGCCCCCCTCCCTCTGGAAACACCATATATTTT. This gives the protein CASSPPPSGNTIYF.